This T cell receptor beta chain originates from a study of regulatory T cells in long-lasting Graves disease. Study-level points and caveats: Newly diagnosed patients had higher TCR diversity than persistent Graves' patients did.

This clonotype came up many times. No antigen is known for it. Time point given: persistent/refractory GD, antithyroid drugs over 5 years with positive TRAb. Isolated PBMC RNA provided the starting material for the TCR library. The V end lost 5 bases, the J end lost 5 bases, and 15 bases lay between the germline ends. CDR1 MNHNS and CDR2 SASEGT come from the germline V gene. CDR3 length: 14 amino acids. Library construction for TCR beta used iRepertoire HTBI primers and Arm-PCR of CDR3 regions. TCRdb independently ran MiXCR on the multiplex PCR reads; one entry per CDR3 protein. The repertoire holds almost 350,000 distinct CDR3 sequences, with around a fifth as singletons.

This chain uses TRBV6-1 with TRBJ2-5, with D unresolved. The material was peripheral blood mononuclear cells (PBMCs), obtained when the disease was refractory, from a patient treated with antithyroid drugs. The clonotype originates from a female donor with Graves disease. The CDR3 loop is CASSRWTQPETQYF. The CDR3 nucleotides are TGTGCCAGCAGTCGATGGACCCAGCCGGAGACCCAGTACTTC.